These 26 T cell receptor beta chains share one sample of origin, sequenced in a study of T cells in women clearing cervical HPV infection. Assay used: immunoSEQ multiplex PCR; TCRdb lists only in-frame clones, some missing. This sample contains around 30,000 clones. The sample consisted of blood buffy coat. These receptors came from a woman between 18 and 70 years old with a cervical HPV16 infection that either progressed to CIN3+ or cleared (not recorded which).

To note about this clone: With the read ending 3 residues before the CDR3 end, the germline J gene is used to fill in that end. This chain connects TRBV11-3 to TRBJ1-4; D call uncertain. CDR1 and CDR2 from the germline V gene are SGHNT and YENEEA. This CDR3 is 14 amino acids long. The CDR3 sequence: CASSLLKIGSPLFF. The sequenced CDR3 bases are TGTGCCAGCAGCTTGTTGAAAATAGGGTCACCA.

With respect to this clone: The read gets to within 3 residues of the CDR3 end, and the germline J gene fills in the rest. This chain uses TRBV12-3 or TRBV12-4 with TRBJ2-3, with D perhaps matching TRBD1 (6 bases). This CDR3 is 15 amino acids long. The V end lost 4 bases, the J end lost 2 bases, and 13 bases lay between the germline ends. CDR3 bases read: TGTGCCAGCAGTTCTCGACAGGTGTACACAGATACG. Residues: CASSSRQVYTDT. The full CDR3 protein is CASSSRQVYTDTQYF.

As to this clone: The CDR3 end falls 3 residues outside the read, so it is completed with the germline J gene. The chain has TRBV7-9 and TRBJ1-1, with D hard to call. CDR1 SEHNR and CDR2 FQNEAQ come from the germline V gene (reference sequence). The CDR3 covers 13 residues. CDR3 loop: CASSSSSGGGAFF. The part of the CDR3 DNA that was read is TGTGCCAGCAGCTCCAGTTCGGGTGGTGGA.

Details on this clone: Read coverage stops 3 residues before the CDR3 terminus; the germline J gene supplies the remainder. The chain has TRBV11-3 and TRBJ2-2; 7 nucleotides match TRBD2. The ends lost 6 bases at V and 4 bases at J; junction bases unmatched: 2. The germline V gene has CDR1 SGHNT and CDR2 YENEEA. CDR3 size: 13 residues. CDR3 region: CASRRGGTGELFF. Partial CDR3 DNA: TGTGCCAGCAGGCGCGGGGGCACCGGGGAG.

Turning to this clone: The read stops 3 residues short of the end of the CDR3; the missing end is completed from the germline J gene. The chain recombines TRBV7-9 with TRBJ2-5; D is unclear. From germline, CDR1 is SEHNR and CDR2 FQNEAQ (reference sequence). This CDR3 is built from 13 residues. Between the trimmed V and J ends, which lost 5 bases and 7 bases, there was a span of 14 bases. The sequenced part of the CDR3 DNA is TGTGCCAGCAGCCATCGAGAGGCGGCGACC. It specifies CASSHREAAT. The CDR3 in its entirety is CASSHREAATQYF.

With respect to this clone: The read ends 3 residues before the CDR3 terminus; that terminus is restored from the germline J gene. The rearrangement links TRBV19 to TRBJ2-4, with D hard to call. Germline V gene sequence: CDR1 LNHDA, CDR2 SQIVND (reference sequence). The CDR3 has 15 residues. CDR3 DNA, as far as it was read: TGTGCCAGTAGTATAGACCCGGCCCTAAACTATGGT. Residues: CASSIDPALNYG. The entire CDR3 is CASSIDPALNYGQYF. Based on the CDR3 plus reference TRBV19 and TRBJ2-4, the full variable domain is DGGITQSPKYLFRKEGQNVTLSCEQNLNHDAMYWYRQDPGQGLRLIYYSQIVNDFQKGDIAEGYSVSREKKESFPLTVTSAQKNPTAFYLCASSIDPALNYGQYFGAGTRLSVL.

On this clone: With the read ending 3 residues before the CDR3 end, the germline J gene is used to fill in that end. This sequence joins TRBV20-1 and TRBJ2-2; 10 positions match TRBD2. The CDR3 is 15 residues long. Germline-derived CDR1 and CDR2 are DFQATT and SNEGSKA (reference sequence). Trimming at V came to 3 bases and at J to 1 base, leaving 2 bases not matched to a gene. CDR3 in amino acids: CSARTSGLNTGELFF. The sequenced CDR3 bases are TGCAGTGCTAGGACTAGCGGGTTGAACACCGGGGAG.

As to this clone: From the germline J gene comes the end of the CDR3, since the read stops 3 residues before it. The chain carries TRBV10-3 and TRBJ1-6; D remains unclear. In germline, CDR1 is ENHRY, CDR2 SYGVKD. This CDR3 contains 12 residues. V was clipped by 3 bases and J by 9 bases, with 6 bases between them. The sequenced part of the CDR3 DNA is TGTGCCATCAGTGAAAAGGGTTCACCC. Protein sequence: CAISEKGSP. The entire CDR3 sequence reads CAISEKGSPLHF.

About this clone: Coverage ceases 3 residues before the CDR3 finishes, and the germline J gene fills in the end. The sample carries other DNA sequences with the same CDR3. This rearrangement joins TRBV5-1 to TRBJ1-2; 8 bases fit TRBD1. CDR3 length: 14 amino acids. Germline loops: CDR1 SGHRS, CDR2 YFSETQ. Germline trimming cut 0 bases from V and 2 bases from J; bases unmatched to any gene: 0. The DNA read from the CDR3 is TGCGCCAGCAGCTTGGGACAGGGGAACTATGGC. It yields the protein CASSLGQGNYG. The full-length CDR3 reads as CASSLGQGNYGYTF.

Of note for this clone: The read ends 3 residues shy of where the CDR3 ends; the end is completed using the germline J gene. The gene calls are TRBV11-3 and TRBJ2-7; a possible D gene is TRBD2 (6 bases). The CDR3 consists of 12 residues. The ends were cut back, 6 bases at V and 3 bases at J, with 9 bases in the middle. CDR1 and CDR2 from the germline V gene are SGHNT and YENEEA. The DNA read from the CDR3 is TGTGCCAGCAGTAGGAGGGTCTACGAG. Translating gives CASSRRVYE. The full CDR3 sequence reads CASSRRVYEQYF.

A remark on this clone: The CDR3 end falls 3 residues outside the read, so it is completed with the germline J gene. The rearrangement links TRBV2 to TRBJ1-5, with a weak D call TRBD1 (5 bases). The CDR3 runs to 15 residues. The germline V gene encodes CDR1 SNHLY and CDR2 FYNNEI. V was trimmed by 4 bases and J by 0 bases, leaving 10 bases between them. Here the CDR3 reads CASSGRGYSNQPQHF. The DNA read from the CDR3 is TGTGCCAGCAGTGGAAGGGGATATAGCAATCAGCCC.

The CDR3 is CASTRQGSIGEKLFF. Partial CDR3 DNA: TGTGCCAGCACGCGCCAGGGGAGCATCGGTGAAAAA. The chain uses TRBV28 and TRBJ1-4, with D perhaps matching TRBD1 (6 bases). Sequencing ends 3 residues short of the CDR3 end; the germline J gene provides the rest. CDR3 length: 15 residues. Germline assignment: CDR1 MDHEN and CDR2 SYDVKM. V lost 7 bases to trimming and J lost 7 bases, with 19 bases between them.

This clone counts as medium-sized by frequency. The CDR3 goes on 3 residues after the read ends, and that part is filled in from the germline J gene. The gene calls are TRBV28 and TRBJ2-5, with D possibly matching TRBD2 (6 bases). CDR3 size: 14 residues. Germline V gives CDR1 MDHEN, CDR2 SYDVKM. Trimming stripped 6 bases from V and 4 bases from J, with 15 bases between. The CDR3 bases that were read are TGTGCCAGCAGACCCCTGCCGGAGGGAGAGACC. It yields the protein CASRPLPEGET. The full CDR3 protein reads CASRPLPEGETQYF.

About this clone itself: The read comes to an end 3 residues before the CDR3 does, leaving the germline J gene to fill in the end. The chain joins TRBV10-3 to TRBJ2-3; 7 bases line up with TRBD2. The CDR3 totals 15 residues. Trimming at V came to 2 bases and at J to 6 bases, leaving 8 bases not matched to a gene. Per the germline V gene, CDR1 is ENHRY and CDR2 is SYGVKD. CDR3 DNA (partial): TGTGCCATCAGTGAGAGAGCGGGAATAACTGATACG. Protein product: CAISERAGITDT. The whole CDR3 protein is CAISERAGITDTQYF.

Points on this clone: The observed sequence ends 3 residues before the CDR3 terminus, with the missing tail filled in from the germline J gene. The chain carries TRBV19 and TRBJ2-7, with TRBD2 matching 10 bases. This CDR3 region has 15 residues. Trimming at V came to 8 bases and at J to 0 bases, leaving 7 bases not matched to a gene. Per the germline V gene, CDR1 is LNHDA and CDR2 is SQIVND (reference sequence). Here the CDR3 reads CASAPSGGFSYEQYF. The covered CDR3 bases are TGTGCCAGTGCGCCTAGCGGGGGTTTCTCCTACGAG.

Comments on this clone: The read stops 3 residues short of the end of the CDR3; the missing end is completed from the germline J gene. The rearrangement joins TRBV6-4 to TRBJ1-1; 7 bases align to TRBD1. Trimming took 3 bases from V and 0 from J; bases not matched to a gene: 4. The length of the CDR3 is 15 residues. Germline V gene data show CDR1 as MRHNA and CDR2 as SNTAGT. The CDR3 here is CASSESTGLNTEAFF. The CDR3 DNA, read in part, is TGTGCCAGCAGTGAGTCGACAGGGCTGAACACTGAA.

Details on this clone: Read sequence stops 3 residues before the CDR3 end, and the germline J gene provides the missing end. V is TRBV29-1 and J is TRBJ1-2; D is ambiguous. The germline V and J ends were trimmed by 4 bases and 4 bases, with 19 bases remaining between them. CDR3 size: 15 residues. Per the germline V gene, CDR1 is SQVTM and CDR2 is ANQGSEA. The CDR3 loop is CSVVRSEAGFYGYTF. The CDR3 bases that were read are TGCAGCGTTGTCCGCTCCGAGGCGGGGTTCTATGGC.

About this clone itself: The missing CDR3 end, 3 residues past where the read stops, is filled in from the germline J gene. This chain connects TRBV2 to TRBJ2-2, with 12 bases aligning to TRBD2. Germline trimming cut 3 bases from V and 6 bases from J; bases unmatched to any gene: 5. The CDR3 consists of 16 residues. CDR1 and CDR2 (germline): SNHLY, FYNNEI. The sequenced part of the CDR3 DNA is TGTGCCAGCAGTGACGAACTAGCGGGAGGACCCGGGGAG. It is translated as CASSDELAGGPGE. The entire CDR3 protein reads CASSDELAGGPGELFF.

As to this clone: The CDR3 is cut off 3 residues early in the read; its end comes from the germline J gene. The rearrangement links TRBV3-1 (or the pseudogene TRBV3-2) to TRBJ2-1, with 11 bases matching TRBD2. V dropped 4 bases and J dropped 7; count of bases not matched to a gene: 6. CDR3 length: 15 residues. From germline, CDR1 is LGHDT and CDR2 YNNKEL (reference sequence). The sequenced CDR3 bases are TGTGCCAGCAGCCTACTAGCGGGGGACCGAAATGAG. Translating gives CASSLLAGDRNE. The whole CDR3 reads CASSLLAGDRNEQFF.

In the case of this clone: The read terminates 3 residues ahead of where the CDR3 ends, so the germline J gene completes it. The chain has TRBV7-2 and TRBJ1-5; D perhaps matches TRBD1 (5 bases). This CDR3 is built from 15 residues. Germline V gene sequence: CDR1 SGHTA, CDR2 FQGNSA. The V gene lost 5 bases and the J gene lost 6 bases, with 17 bases spanning the gap. The sequenced part of the CDR3 DNA is TGTGCCAGCAGCATAGGTGGAGGGGCTGTTCAGCCC. Its translation: CASSIGGGAVQP. The whole CDR3 protein is CASSIGGGAVQPQHF.

As for this clone: The read falls 3 residues short of the CDR3 end, and the missing part is taken from the germline J gene. The genes are TRBV7-9 and TRBJ2-3; possibly TRBD1 for D (5 bases). The V end was cut by 3 bases, the J end by 2 bases, with 9 bases between. The CDR3 is 14 amino acids. Germline V gives CDR1 SEHNR, CDR2 FQNEAQ (reference sequence). The sequenced part of the CDR3 DNA is TGTGCCAGCAGCTTGGACACCTCCACAGATACG. Protein: CASSLDTSTDT. The full CDR3 protein reads CASSLDTSTDTQYF.

A remark on this clone: The read terminates 3 residues before the CDR3 end, so the remaining end is supplied by the germline J gene. This chain uses TRBV30 with TRBJ1-5, with no clear D. Per germline, CDR1 GTSNPN and CDR2 SVGIG (reference sequence). V lost 0 bases and J 3 bases, leaving 12 bases between the germline ends. This CDR3 region has 15 residues. The CDR3 protein is CAWSVHSGNNQPQHF. The CDR3 DNA, read in part, is TGTGCCTGGAGTGTCCACAGCGGGAACAATCAGCCC.

As concerns this clone: The read halts 3 residues ahead of the CDR3 end, with the missing end drawn from the germline J gene. The rearrangement uses TRBV6-1 and TRBJ2-7; 8 bases are shared with TRBD2. Germline V gene lookup returns CDR1 MNHNS and CDR2 SASEGT. The CDR3 is 16 residues long. The V segment lost 0 bases and the J segment 2 bases; nucleotides outside the gene matches: 6. CDR3 sequence: CASSEALLADPYEQYF. The CDR3 bases that were read are TGTGCCAGCAGTGAAGCCCTACTAGCGGACCCCTACGAG.

With regard to this clone: The CDR3 goes on 3 residues after the read ends, and that part is filled in from the germline J gene. The rearrangement uses TRBV19 and TRBJ2-1; 8 nucleotides match TRBD2. Germline CDR1 LNHDA, CDR2 SQIVND (reference sequence). Trimming removed 6 bases from V and 2 bases from J; junction bases left unmatched: 6. There are 15 residues in the CDR3. CDR3 bases read: TGTGCCAGTAGGCTCCCGGGGGGGCCCTACAATGAG. Translating it yields CASRLPGGPYNE. In full, the CDR3 is CASRLPGGPYNEQFF. Using reference TRBV19 and TRBJ2-1 for the parts outside the CDR3, the full variable domain is DGGITQSPKYLFRKEGQNVTLSCEQNLNHDAMYWYRQDPGQGLRLIYYSQIVNDFQKGDIAEGYSVSREKKESFPLTVTSAQKNPTAFYLCASRLPGGPYNEQFFGPGTRLTVL.

For this clone: The read ends 3 residues early relative to the CDR3; the germline J gene fills the gap. This chain uses TRBV7-2 with TRBJ2-1; D is perhaps TRBD2 (5 bases). Germline V gene lookup returns CDR1 SGHTA and CDR2 FQGNSA. There are 15 residues in the CDR3. The V end was cut by 5 bases, the J end by 0 bases, with 11 bases between. The sequenced CDR3 bases are TGTGCCAGCAGCAGCCGGGGTTACTCCTACAATGAG. It is translated as CASSSRGYSYNE. The full CDR3 is CASSSRGYSYNEQFF.

About this clone itself: The CDR3 end falls 3 residues outside the read, so it is completed with the germline J gene. V and J are TRBV29-1 and TRBJ2-3, with D possibly being TRBD2 (6 bases). The CDR3 sequence is 16 residues long. Germline-derived CDR1 and CDR2 are SQVTM and ANQGSEA. CDR3 loop: CSAAGFSGTEQETQYF. The covered CDR3 bases are TGCAGCGCCGCCGGGTTTAGCGGCACGGAACAAGAGACG.